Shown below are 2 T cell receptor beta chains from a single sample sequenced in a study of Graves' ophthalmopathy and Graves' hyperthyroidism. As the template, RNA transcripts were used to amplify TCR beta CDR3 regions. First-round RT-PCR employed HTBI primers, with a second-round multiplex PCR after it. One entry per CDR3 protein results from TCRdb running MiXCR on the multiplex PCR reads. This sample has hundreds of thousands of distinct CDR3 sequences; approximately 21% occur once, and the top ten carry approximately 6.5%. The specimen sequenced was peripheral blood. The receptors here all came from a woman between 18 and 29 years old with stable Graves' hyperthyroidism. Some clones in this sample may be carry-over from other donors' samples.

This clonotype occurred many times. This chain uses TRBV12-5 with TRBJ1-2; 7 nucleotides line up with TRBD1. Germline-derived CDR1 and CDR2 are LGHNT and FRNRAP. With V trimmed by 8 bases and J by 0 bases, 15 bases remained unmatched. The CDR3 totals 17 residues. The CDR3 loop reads CASSTSGTAVPNYGYTF. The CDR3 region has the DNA TGTGCTAGTAGCACTAGCGGGACAGCCGTCCCTAACTATGGCTACACCTTC.

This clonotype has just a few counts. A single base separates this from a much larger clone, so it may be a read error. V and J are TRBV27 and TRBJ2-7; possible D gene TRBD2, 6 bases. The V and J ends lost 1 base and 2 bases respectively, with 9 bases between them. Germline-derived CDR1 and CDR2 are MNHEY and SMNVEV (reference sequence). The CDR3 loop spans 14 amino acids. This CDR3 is CASSLYGGTYEQYF. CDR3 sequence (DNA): TGTGCCAGCAGTTTATACGGGGGAACCTACGAGCAGTACTTC.